This T cell receptor (beta chain) was sequenced during a study of cytomegalovirus exposure and HLA in healthy donors (dated by TCRdb to 2016 to 2017). A note on the overall study: An earlier analysis of several hundred of the donors reported approximately 270 Gb of sequence data and roughly 110 million unique TCR beta sequences from some 180 million T cells. The study aimed to test whether cataloging public T cell receptors could reveal signatures of past pathogen exposure. To predict cytomegalovirus infection status, the study combined high-throughput TCR immunosequencing, statistical association of individual TCRs with disease status, and machine learning. Roughly five DR-DQ haplotypes were handled as single units for association and clustering because linkage in the cohort was strong. In a later genetic analysis, genome-wide SNP genotypes for about three fifths of the 666 donors were used, and that subset was treated as a discovery cohort. The genetic ancestry cluster associated with self-reported Caucasian donors included 81% of the roughly 400 genotyped donors. Donor age, sex, ethnicity and CMV serostatus were compiled together with the repertoire data. Besides the first cohort of hundreds of subjects, a separate validation cohort made up of around 120 different subjects was used. In the later analysis, no new phenotypic data were used to find candidate immune exposures; instead, reliance was placed on TCR beta sequences and their occurrence across donors. An early release that covered fewer than 800 HLA-typed donors contained approximately 300 gigabases of sequencing data and tens of millions of unique TCR sequences. The number of donors typed differed by locus, with 629-630 for A, B, C, DRB1 and DQB1, more than 500 for DQA1, about 610 for DPA1, and some 470 for DPB1. Both class I and class II loci were covered by HLA typing, at four-digit resolution. Every repertoire in the discovery cohort had been generated on one and the same sequencing platform. To study patterns of TCR occurrence, a later analysis re-analyzed previously published TCR beta repertoires from hundreds of donors and added high-resolution HLA genotyping. Among around 400 genotyped donors of the cohort, an average of around 250,000 unique TCR beta nucleotide sequences was sequenced per donor, of which roughly 17% were non-productive. To decide whether each TCR beta V gene segment behaved as functional or pseudogenic, an earlier analysis of approximately 620 of the donors relied on high-throughput TCR beta sequencing. The study used immunosequencing to profile the T cell repertoires of some 600 subjects and linked those repertoires to cytomegalovirus serostatus. Summary of the overall study and its limitations: Only TCR beta chains were sequenced in this cohort, and the absence of alpha or paired-chain data limited detectable features. Most TCR sequences were observed very rarely across donors, whereas some public TCRs were present in many individuals. A later analysis found that TCR association rates varied across HLA loci, with DRB1 alleles showing the most associated TCRs and HLA-C alleles the fewest. The presence/absence analyses assumed that sequencing depth was roughly uniform across donors, and that assumption may not be true. A group of highly shared sequence variants was considered likely to be a technical artifact of the sequencing pipeline. The earlier analysis of 587 of the donors excluded roughly 17 rarely observed V segments, including chromosome 9 orphons, because counts were too low. In an earlier analysis of under 600 of the donors, most TCR beta V segments were observed in productive rearrangements about 87% or about 30% of the time, broadly matching IMGT annotations. A later analysis reported that several top co-occurrence clusters appeared linked to parvovirus B19, influenza, CMV and Epstein-Barr virus. In a later analysis, over 15,000 TCR beta sequences were associated with specific HLA alleles at a false discovery rate of 0.05. Most CMV-associated TCR beta chains appeared to be HLA-restricted in a later analysis, and the HLA associations seemed to be driven largely by CMV exposure. HLA typing was unavailable for some donors at each locus, so association tests used only the typed subset. Correlated functional status among segregating V segments might be attributable to linkage disequilibrium, but an unknown experimental factor could not be ruled out. Compared with equally common non-associated chains, HLA-associated TCR beta chains in a later analysis were more clonally expanded and had lower generation probabilities. The authors suggested that the approach could potentially be generalized to other disease states and immunological phenotypes. In vitro tests confirmed that a few of the cytomegalovirus-associated TCR beta chains recognize cytomegalovirus antigens. Assigning TCR associations to individual alleles was difficult when HLA alleles, especially DR and DQ, strongly co-occurred. According to a later genetic analysis, donors in an Asian-associated ancestry cluster had fewer N-insertions in productive TCRs than the approximately 690-donor mean. A further reported finding was that TCR beta sequences accurately predicted the HLA-A and HLA-B alleles for most subjects in the first cohort. The study listed approximately 160 TCR beta chains as associated with cytomegalovirus. An association between a missense DCLRE1C variant and V-gene and J-gene trimming of TCR beta chains was found in a later genetic analysis and replicated in an independent cohort. CMV serostatus was the only immune exposure information available for the cohort. Cytomegalovirus status was reported to be diagnosed by the classifier with high specificity and sensitivity in both the original and validation cohorts. Because the 87-base-pair reads could not distinguish some IMGT-functional V segments, including TRBV6-2 and TRBV6-3, those segments were excluded.

Sequences SGHRS (CDR1) and YFSETQ (CDR2) are obtained from the germline V gene. The CDR3 goes from the cysteine to the phenylalanine over 13 residues. CDR3 DNA is the only sequence kept; it has 39 bases, read in frame from the first base. Receptors were amplified or captured by the immunoSEQ multiplex PCR assay. For the multiplex PCR, a mixture combining 60 forward primers for TCR Vbeta segments and 13 reverse primers for TCR Jbeta segments was used. The CDR3 region of rearranged TCR beta genes was amplified from genomic DNA by a multiplex PCR assay. On the Illumina HiSeq System, the amplified TCR beta libraries were sequenced as 87-base-pair reads. In the paper's pipeline: A later analysis tallied approximately 87 million unique TCR beta chains across the roughly 610 repertoires, and approximately 12 million of those chains were shared by two or more donors. Raw reads were error-corrected and collapsed into unique sequences with a nearest-neighbor algorithm that merged closely related sequences to remove PCR and sequencing errors. CDR3 sequences were aligned to IMGT reference sequences to assign V, D and J gene segments. For a sequence to be retained, at least a six-nucleotide match to both a V gene segment and a J gene segment was required. Rearrangements were called productive when the CDR3 lacked stop codons and stayed in frame with V and J; all others were non-productive. Following IMGT convention, CDR3 was defined as the stretch from the second conserved V-encoded cysteine up to the conserved J-encoded phenylalanine. In an earlier analysis of 587 of the donors, sequences lacking an unambiguous match to a single V gene segment were excluded. In an earlier analysis of roughly 500 of the donors, V segments were called functional above 56.7% productive rearrangements and were called segregating when the between-donor standard deviation exceeded 5%. A statistical classification framework was built for diagnosing cytomegalovirus status from the catalog of TCR beta chain sequences. A later analysis assigned V and J genes by comparing TCR nucleotide sequences with IMGT/GENE-DB human TR gene sequences. A later analysis assigned CDR3 sequences and most-parsimonious VDJ recombination scenarios with the TCRdist pipeline. In a later analysis, each TCR beta chain was defined by its CDR3 amino acid sequence together with its V-gene family, and reads without a unique V-gene family were excluded. In a later analysis, nearly 600 highly shared, low-generation-probability nucleotide sequences were removed to address suspected cross-contamination and a sequencing artifact. For each public chain, a later analysis derived a clonal expansion index from normalized ranks of inferred template counts within each repertoire. Generation probabilities in a later analysis came from a VDJ recombination model fitted to out-of-frame rearrangements, and those results were checked against IGoR. A later analysis scored TCR-TCR, TCR-HLA and TCR-CMV co-occurrence with hypergeometric tests, applying a repertoire-size bias correction to TCR pairs. To estimate false discovery rates, a later analysis permuted the HLA or CMV assignments 20 times. In a later analysis, co-occurring TCRs were grouped using DBSCAN, and TCRdist sequence similarity was added for clustering within HLA-allele-positive subsets. For co-occurrence clustering, repertoires with fewer than 30,000 or more than 120,000 public chains were excluded, along with five repertoires with anomalous nucleotide sharing. Held by TCRdb, this immuneACCESS table contains in-frame sequences only and omits some clones. Under half of the omission traces to an unresolved V gene where checked; the cause of the rest is unknown. Clone size and the V and J calls come from that table; the DNA yielded D and trimming. For this sample there are roughly 200,000 clones; roughly 91% appear just once. Around 1% of the sample belongs to the ten largest clones.

The cohort was made up of 666 healthy bone marrow donors. All cohort members were sampled while nominally healthy, although unrecorded immune exposures were likely present. The donor was CMV seronegative and was included in the group of several hundred seronegative cohort members. Every donor gave a peripheral blood sample, and the peripheral blood mononuclear cells from that sample were used for TCR beta sequencing. Genomic DNA extraction from the blood cell samples was performed with the Qiagen DNeasy Blood Extraction Kit. This clone was counted a single time. This receptor's antigen is unknown. Per-base qualities were not stored, and no clone one base away is much larger.

Sequencing was performed on PBMCs. Here the chain combines TRBV5-1 and TRBJ2-2; a weak D assignment points to TRBD1 (5 bases agree). The receptor comes from a woman aged 18-35 years in good health and CMV-seronegative. CDR3 loop: CAIRGLNTGELFF. The DNA is as follows: TGCGCTATTAGGGGTCTGAACACCGGGGAGCTGTTTTTT.